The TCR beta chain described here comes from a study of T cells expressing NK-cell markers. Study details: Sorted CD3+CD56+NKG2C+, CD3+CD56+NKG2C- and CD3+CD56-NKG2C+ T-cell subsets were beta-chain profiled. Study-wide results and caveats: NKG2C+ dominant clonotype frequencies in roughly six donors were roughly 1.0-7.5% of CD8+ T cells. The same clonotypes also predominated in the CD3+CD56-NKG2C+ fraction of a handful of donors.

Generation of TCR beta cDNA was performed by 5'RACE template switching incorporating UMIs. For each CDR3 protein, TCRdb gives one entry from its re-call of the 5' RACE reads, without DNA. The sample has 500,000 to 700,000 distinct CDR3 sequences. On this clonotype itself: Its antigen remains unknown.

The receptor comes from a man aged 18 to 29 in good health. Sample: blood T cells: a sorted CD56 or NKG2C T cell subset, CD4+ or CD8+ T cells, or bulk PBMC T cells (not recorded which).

The CDR3: CASSLDRRIFGEQYF. The chain is built from TRBV7-2 and TRBJ2-7. The CDR3 is 15 residues long. Germline CDR1 and CDR2: SGHTA and FQGNSA. The whole variable domain, filled in from reference TRBV7-2 and TRBJ2-7, reads GAGVSQSPSNKVTEKGKDVELRCDPISGHTALYWYRQSLGQGLEFLIYFQGNSAPDKSGLPSDRFSAERTGGSVSTLTIQRTQQEDSAVYLCASSLDRRIFGEQYFGPGTRLTVT.